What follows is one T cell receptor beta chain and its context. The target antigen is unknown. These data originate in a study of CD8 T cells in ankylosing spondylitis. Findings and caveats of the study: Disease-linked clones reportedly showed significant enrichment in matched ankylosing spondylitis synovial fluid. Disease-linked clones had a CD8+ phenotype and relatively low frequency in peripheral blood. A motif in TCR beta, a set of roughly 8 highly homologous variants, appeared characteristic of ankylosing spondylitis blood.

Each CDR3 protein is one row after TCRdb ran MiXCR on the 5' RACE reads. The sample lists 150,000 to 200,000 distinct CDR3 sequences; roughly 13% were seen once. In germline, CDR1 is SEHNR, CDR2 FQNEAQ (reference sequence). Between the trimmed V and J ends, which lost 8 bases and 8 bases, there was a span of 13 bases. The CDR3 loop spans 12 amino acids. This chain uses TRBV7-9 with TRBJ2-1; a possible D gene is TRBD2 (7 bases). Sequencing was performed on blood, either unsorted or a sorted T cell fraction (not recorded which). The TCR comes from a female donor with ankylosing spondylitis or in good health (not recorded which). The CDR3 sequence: CASAGAGDEQFF. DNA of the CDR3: TGTGCCAGCGCGGGGGCTGGGGATGAGCAGTTCTTC.